The 26 T cell receptor beta chains reported below all come from one sample, sequenced in a study of cytomegalovirus exposure and HLA in healthy donors (dated 2017 in TCRdb). The library came from the immunoSEQ multiplex PCR assay. For the multiplex PCR, a mixture combining 60 forward primers for TCR Vbeta segments and 13 reverse primers for TCR Jbeta segments was used. TCRdb limited this immuneACCESS table to in-frame rearrangements with V and J called. A share of clones is missing; checked studies link under half to unresolved V genes, and the rest is unexplained. The sample includes nearly 200,000 clones, with roughly 80% observed a single time. The top ten clonotypes cover approximately 0.39% of the sample. Material for sequencing was PBMCs. The origin of the receptors is a male donor in good health and CMV-seropositive.

CDR3 DNA sequence: TGTGCCAGCGGTTCGTTGATGAGGCCCCAGCATTTT. It is translated as CASGSLMRPQHF. This chain joins TRBV28 and TRBJ1-5; D gene uncertain. This CDR3 comprises 12 residues. The ends were cut back, 8 bases at V and 9 bases at J, with 14 bases in the middle. Germline CDR1 is MDHEN and CDR2 is SYDVKM.

V usage is TRBV27 and J usage is TRBJ2-7; 8 bases are shared with TRBD2. The trim removed 0 bases at V and 0 bases at J, leaving 7 bases unmatched. CDR1 MNHEY and CDR2 SMNVEV come from the germline V gene (reference sequence). This CDR3 spans 17 amino acids. This chain's CDR3 is CASSLSGAGADSYEQYF. CDR3 nucleotide sequence: TGTGCCAGCAGTTTATCAGGAGCGGGGGCCGACTCCTACGAGCAGTACTTC.

This chain joins TRBV7-6 and TRBJ1-1; 7 bases align to TRBD1. CDR3 size: 14 residues. Germline CDR1 and CDR2: SGHVS and FNYEAQ. V lost 2 bases, J lost 4 bases, and 4 bases stayed unmatched. The CDR3: CASSLQGGSTEAFF. CDR3 coding DNA: TGTGCCAGCAGCTTACAGGGGGGAAGCACTGAAGCTTTCTTT.

Remarks on this clone: Germline and junction disagree at one end, which may indicate a read error. The V call is TRBV4-1, the J call TRBJ1-2, with a possible D match to TRBD1 (6 bases). Per the germline V gene, CDR1 is MGHRA and CDR2 is YSYEKL. CDR3 length: 13 amino acids. The CDR3 DNA is TGCGCCGGTGGCGGGGGGGCCGGGGGTGGCCACACCTTC. This gives the protein CAGGGGAGGGHTF.

The V and J genes are TRBV29-1 and TRBJ2-5, with 8 bases aligning to TRBD1. The CDR3 has 12 residues. Trimming cost V 6 bases and J 5 bases; bases outside gene matches: 5. Germline V gene lookup returns CDR1 SQVTM and CDR2 ANQGSEA. In DNA form, the CDR3 reads TGCAGCGTAACAGGGGGTCAGGAGACCCAGTACTTC. Translating gives CSVTGGQETQYF.

This clone appeared a single time. The chain combines TRBV5-1 with TRBJ2-7, with D maybe TRBD1 (6 bases). From germline, CDR1 is SGHRS and CDR2 YFSETQ. V lost 4 bases and J 0 bases, leaving 17 bases between the germline ends. The CDR3 consists of 16 residues. The CDR3 DNA is TGCGCCAGCAGCCCCGGACAGATATTGTTCTCCTACGAGCAGTACTTC. Protein sequence: CASSPGQILFSYEQYF.

The chain couples TRBV7-3 to TRBJ1-1; no reliable D call. V lost 2 bases, J lost 1 base, and 5 bases lay in between. This CDR3 region has 13 residues. Germline loops: CDR1 SGHTA, CDR2 FQGTGA. This CDR3 reads CASSLPGNTEAFF. The CDR3 coding sequence is TGTGCCAGCAGCTTACCGGGGAACACTGAAGCTTTCTTT.

In its sample, this clone was seen once. V gene TRBV4-3 combines with J gene TRBJ2-6; tentatively, D is TRBD1 (6 bases). The V end lost 2 bases, the J end lost 2 bases, and 19 bases lay between the germline ends. The CDR3 covers 19 residues. The germline V gene has CDR1 LGHNA and CDR2 YSLEER. CDR3: CASSQHYTGFVAGANVLTF. CDR3 in DNA: TGCGCCAGCAGCCAACACTATACAGGGTTCGTGGCTGGGGCCAACGTCCTGACTTTC.

The chain is built from TRBV19 and TRBJ2-1, with 13 nucleotides matching TRBD2. This CDR3 region has 17 residues. CDR1 is LNHDA and CDR2 is SQIVND in the germline V gene (reference sequence). V was pared by 7 bases and J by 0 bases, with 6 bases of the junction left unmatched. CDR3 coding DNA: TGTGCCAGTACAACTAGCGGGAGGGGTTTCTCCTACAATGAGCAGTTCTTC. Translation: CASTTSGRGFSYNEQFF.

The chain links TRBV6-5 to TRBJ2-7, with D perhaps matching TRBD2 (5 bases). V was cut by 4 bases and J by 0 bases, with 10 bases left in between. CDR3 size: 14 residues. Per the germline V gene, CDR1 is MNHEY and CDR2 is SVGAGI. For the CDR3, the DNA is TGTGCCAGCAGTTTCAGCGGTGGCTCCTACGAGCAGTACTTC. Translated: CASSFSGGSYEQYF.

The rearrangement joins TRBV7-2 to TRBJ2-1; 7 positions match TRBD2. CDR3 size: 17 residues. Germline V gene lookup returns CDR1 SGHTA and CDR2 FQGNSA. The V segment lost 5 bases and the J segment 3 bases; nucleotides outside the gene matches: 13. The CDR3 sequence is CASSPRTASGIYNEQFF. The CDR3 nucleotides are TGTGCCAGCAGCCCGAGGACGGCGAGCGGGATCTACAATGAGCAGTTCTTC.

The CDR3 reads CASSLKGGAEAFF. In DNA, the CDR3 is TGTGCCAGCAGCCTAAAAGGGGGGGCTGAAGCTTTCTTT. The chain couples TRBV7-2 to TRBJ1-1, with D possibly being TRBD1 (6 bases). The CDR3 extends over 13 amino acids. CDR1 SGHTA and CDR2 FQGNSA come from the germline V gene. Trimming stripped 5 bases from V and 6 bases from J, with 13 bases between.

The chain joins TRBV6-5 to TRBJ1-6; a weak D match, TRBD1 (6 bases). In germline, CDR1 is MNHEY, CDR2 SVGAGI. There are 15 residues in the CDR3. V lost 6 bases and J 4 bases, leaving 13 bases between the germline ends. CDR3 region: CASSSMDSYNSPLHF. The CDR3 DNA follows: TGTGCCAGCAGCTCCATGGACAGTTATAATTCACCCCTCCACTTT.

DNA for the CDR3: TGTGCCAGCAGCTTAGTACTAATATCCGGGGAGCTGTTTTTT. Translation gives CASSLVLISGELFF. This rearrangement joins TRBV7-2 to TRBJ2-2; no clear D. The CDR3 has 14 residues. V gave up 1 base and J gave up 6 bases, with 9 bases separating them. In germline, CDR1 is SGHTA, CDR2 FQGNSA.

In its sample, this clone was seen once. The chain recombines TRBV4-1 with TRBJ2-7; 13 positions match TRBD2. The junction had 3 bases not matched to a gene; V was cut back by 0 bases and J by 4 bases. CDR3 size: 16 residues. Germline V gene lookup returns CDR1 MGHRA and CDR2 YSYEKL. The CDR3 region has the DNA TGCGCCAGCAGCCAAGAAGGACTAGCGGGAGAGTACGAGCAGTACTTC. Residues: CASSQEGLAGEYEQYF.

The V and J genes are TRBV4-1 and TRBJ2-3, with 8 positions matching TRBD2. The germline V gene has CDR1 MGHRA and CDR2 YSYEKL. The CDR3 spans 16 residues. With 4 bases clipped from V and 6 bases from J, the junction kept 12 bases outside the gene matches. The CDR3 is CASSLVAGRPEDTQYF. CDR3 nucleotides: TGCGCCAGCAGCCTCGTAGCGGGGAGGCCCGAGGATACGCAGTATTTT.

This clone was observed a single time. This chain connects TRBV7-9 to TRBJ2-7, with a possible D match to TRBD2 (6 bases). The CDR3 extends over 18 amino acids. Deletions cut 7 bases from V and 7 bases from J, with 32 bases between. Germline CDR1 is SEHNR and CDR2 is FQNEAQ (reference sequence). Here the CDR3 reads CASTANPPRGKGYGEQYF. For the CDR3, the DNA is TGTGCCAGCACCGCCAACCCGCCCCGGGGGAAGGGGTATGGTGAGCAGTACTTC.

The chain couples TRBV15 to TRBJ1-1; D possibly corresponds to TRBD1 (6 bases). The CDR3 runs 17 residues. Germline-derived CDR1 and CDR2 are LNHNV and YYDKDF (reference sequence). V lost 1 base and J lost 3, with 18 bases in between. The CDR3 is CATSRGVKGHSDTEAFF. The CDR3 DNA sequence: TGTGCCACCAGCAGAGGAGTTAAGGGACACTCGGACACTGAAGCTTTCTTT.

This clone was observed a single time. CDR3 amino acids: CASSLRVNGANVLTF. The CDR3 DNA follows: TGCGCCAGCAGCTTACGGGTGAACGGGGCCAACGTCCTGACTTTC. J is TRBJ2-6 and V is TRBV5-1; D call uncertain. Germline-derived CDR1 and CDR2 are SGHRS and YFSETQ. CDR3 length equals 15 residues. V lost 2 bases and J lost 4, with 10 bases in between.

The V and J genes are TRBV10-3 and TRBJ1-2; TRBD1 might be the D (6 bases). Trimming pared 8 bases from V and 4 bases from J, leaving 14 bases between. Germline V gene lookup returns CDR1 ENHRY and CDR2 SYGVKD. The CDR3 spans 13 residues. The CDR3 DNA is TGTGCCATCCCCTCAGGGGAAAGCTATGGCTACACCTTC. It yields the protein CAIPSGESYGYTF.

V and J are TRBV5-1 and TRBJ1-1, with D perhaps TRBD1 (5 bases). V was pared by 4 bases and J by 8 bases, with 9 bases between. Per germline, CDR1 SGHRS and CDR2 YFSETQ. The CDR3 sequence is 11 residues long. The CDR3 DNA is TGCGCCAGCAGCCCAGGACAAGAAGCTTTCTTT. Translating gives CASSPGQEAFF. The entire variable domain, with the rest obtained from reference TRBV5-1 and TRBJ1-1, is as follows: KAGVTQTPRYLIKTRGQQVTLSCSPISGHRSVSWYQQTPGQGLQFLFEYFSETQRNKGNFPGRFSGRQFSNSRSEMNVSTLELGDSALYLCASSPGQEAFFGQGTRLTVV.

J is TRBJ2-5 and V is TRBV9, with TRBD2 identical over 7 bases. This CDR3 has 15 residues. Germline V gene data show CDR1 as SGDLS and CDR2 as YYNGEE. V lost 0 bases and J lost 1; bases outside the gene matches: 3. The CDR3 is CASSVAGGVQETQYF. The CDR3 region has the DNA TGTGCCAGCAGCGTAGCTGGGGGGGTCCAAGAGACCCAGTACTTC.

The V call is TRBV7-6, the J call TRBJ2-1, with D tentatively TRBD2 (6 bases). Germline values: CDR1 SGHVS, CDR2 FNYEAQ. V lost 4 bases to trimming and J lost 5 bases, with 15 bases between them. This CDR3 spans 15 amino acids. The CDR3 bases are TGTGCCAGCAGCTCGTATGGGGGACTCCACAATGAGCAGTTCTTC. Amino acid sequence: CASSSYGGLHNEQFF.

V and J are TRBV14 and TRBJ1-1; D is unclear. Trimming removed 0 bases at V and 5 bases at J, with 10 bases between. Looked up from germline, CDR1 is SGHDN and CDR2 is FVKESK. This CDR3 is 14 amino acids long. CDR3 protein: CASSQELRSTEAFF. The CDR3 DNA follows: TGTGCCAGCAGCCAAGAACTTAGAAGTACTGAAGCTTTCTTT.

The chain links TRBV28 to TRBJ2-5; TRBD2 aligns across 12 bases. Germline-derived CDR1 and CDR2 are MDHEN and SYDVKM. This CDR3 is built from 19 residues. J lost 3 bases, V lost 6 bases, and 17 bases had no gene match. The CDR3 loop is CASSARLAGVSRDEETQYF. In nucleotides, the CDR3 is TGTGCCAGCAGCGCGCGACTAGCGGGAGTTTCGAGGGATGAAGAGACCCAGTACTTC. Full variable domain (remainder filled in from reference TRBV28 and TRBJ2-5): DVKVTQSSRYLVKRTGEKVFLECVQDMDHENMFWYRQDPGLGLRLIYFSYDVKMKEKGDIPEGYSVSREKKERFSLILESASTNQTSMYLCASSARLAGVSRDEETQYFGPGTRLLVL.

The rearrangement links TRBV6-1 to TRBJ1-1, with D hard to call. The germline CDR1 and CDR2 sequences are MNHNS and SASEGT. Trimming removed 2 bases at V and 8 bases at J, with 6 bases between. CDR3 length: 11 residues. CDR3 region: CASSELLEAFF. CDR3 DNA: TGTGCCAGCAGTGAACTCCTAGAAGCTTTCTTT.